This T cell receptor beta chain appears in the sequencing data of a study of beta chain features in type 1 diabetes. Study results and caveats: Type 1 diabetes patients had VDJ junctions that carried fewer insertions and more deletions. TCRB repertoires of naive, central memory and Treg cells appeared more similar among patients than among healthy donors.

Of note for this clone: Its antigen is not known.

Once sorted, every population was more than 95% pure. The CDR3 covers 13 residues. Germline CDR1 SGHTA, CDR2 FQGNSA. V was pared by 5 bases and J by 9 bases, with 6 bases of the junction left unmatched. Reverse transcription of all isolated RNA meant that expressed TCRB transcripts were sequenced. Some clones are missing from TCRdb's copy, which holds only in-frame ones; the method was immunoSEQ multiplex PCR. The data contain about 900,000 clones, under 20% of them seen just once; the ten biggest clones take up around 0.02%. This receptor was obtained from a woman between 18 and 29 years old in good health. The rearrangement uses TRBV7-2 and TRBJ2-1, with TRBD2 identical over 8 bases. The sequencing input was naive CD4+ T cells from blood. This chain's CDR3 is CASSAQRELEQFF. CDR3 sequence (DNA): TGTGCCAGCAGCGCCCAGCGGGAGCTTGAGCAGTTCTTC.